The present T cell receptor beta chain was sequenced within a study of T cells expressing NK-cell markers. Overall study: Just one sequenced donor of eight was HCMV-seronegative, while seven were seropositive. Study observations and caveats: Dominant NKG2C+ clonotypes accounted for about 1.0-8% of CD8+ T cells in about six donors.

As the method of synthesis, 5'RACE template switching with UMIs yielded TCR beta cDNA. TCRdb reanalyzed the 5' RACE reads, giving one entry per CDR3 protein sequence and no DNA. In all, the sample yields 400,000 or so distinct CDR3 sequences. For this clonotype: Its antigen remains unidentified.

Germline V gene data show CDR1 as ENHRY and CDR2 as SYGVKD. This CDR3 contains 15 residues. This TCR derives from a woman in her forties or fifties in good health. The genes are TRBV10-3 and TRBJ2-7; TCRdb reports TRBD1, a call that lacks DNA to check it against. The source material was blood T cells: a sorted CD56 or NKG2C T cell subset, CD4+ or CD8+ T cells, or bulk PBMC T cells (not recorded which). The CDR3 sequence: CAISDGGQGIYEQYF.